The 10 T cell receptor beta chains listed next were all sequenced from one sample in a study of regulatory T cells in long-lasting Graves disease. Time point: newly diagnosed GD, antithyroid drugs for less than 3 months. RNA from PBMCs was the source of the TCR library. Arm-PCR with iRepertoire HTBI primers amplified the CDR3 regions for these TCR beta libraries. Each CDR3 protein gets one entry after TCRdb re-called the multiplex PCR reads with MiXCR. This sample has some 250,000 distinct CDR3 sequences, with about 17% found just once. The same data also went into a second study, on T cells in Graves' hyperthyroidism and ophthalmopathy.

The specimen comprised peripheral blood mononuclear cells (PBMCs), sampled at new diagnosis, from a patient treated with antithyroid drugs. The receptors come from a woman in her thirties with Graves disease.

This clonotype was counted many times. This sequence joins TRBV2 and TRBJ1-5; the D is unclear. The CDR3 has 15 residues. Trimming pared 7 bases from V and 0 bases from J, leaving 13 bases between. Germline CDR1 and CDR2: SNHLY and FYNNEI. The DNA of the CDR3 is TGTGCCAGCACCAAGGAGAGGCATAGCAATCAGCCCCAGCATTTT. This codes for CASTKERHSNQPQHF.

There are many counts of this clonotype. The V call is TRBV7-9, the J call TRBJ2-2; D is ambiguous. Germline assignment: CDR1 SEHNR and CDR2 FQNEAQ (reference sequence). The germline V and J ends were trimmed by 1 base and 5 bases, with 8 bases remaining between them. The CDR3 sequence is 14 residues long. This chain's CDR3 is CASSLVFDTGELFF. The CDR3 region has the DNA TGTGCCAGCAGCTTAGTATTCGATACCGGGGAGCTGTTTTTT.

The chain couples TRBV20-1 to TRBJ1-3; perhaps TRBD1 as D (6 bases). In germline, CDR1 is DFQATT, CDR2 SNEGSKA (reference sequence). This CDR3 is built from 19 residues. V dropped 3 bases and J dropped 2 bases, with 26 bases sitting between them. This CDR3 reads CSARGLQGVVRGTGNTIYF. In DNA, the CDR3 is TGCAGTGCTAGGGGATTACAGGGAGTTGTTCGAGGAACTGGAAACACCATATATTTT.

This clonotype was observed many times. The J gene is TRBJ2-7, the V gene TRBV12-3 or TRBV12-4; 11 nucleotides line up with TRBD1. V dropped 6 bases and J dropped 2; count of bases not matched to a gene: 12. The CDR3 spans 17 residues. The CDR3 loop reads CASRTGRGQGVPYEQYF. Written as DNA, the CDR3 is TGTGCCAGCAGGACCGGACGGGGACAGGGGGTACCCTACGAGCAGTACTTC.

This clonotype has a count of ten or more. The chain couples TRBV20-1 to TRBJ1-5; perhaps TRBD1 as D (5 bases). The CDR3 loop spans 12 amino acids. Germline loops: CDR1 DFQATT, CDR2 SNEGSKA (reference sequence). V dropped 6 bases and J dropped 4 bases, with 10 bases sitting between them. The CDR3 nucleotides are TGCAGTGCGGGACTAGGGAATCAGCCCCAGCATTTT. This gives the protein CSAGLGNQPQHF.

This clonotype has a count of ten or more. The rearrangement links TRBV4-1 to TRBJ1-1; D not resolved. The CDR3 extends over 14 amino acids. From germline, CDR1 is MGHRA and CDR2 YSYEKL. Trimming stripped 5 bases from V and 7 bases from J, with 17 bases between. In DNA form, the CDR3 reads TGCGCCAGCAGCAGCGGCGTTGGAACAGTTGAAGCTTTCTTT. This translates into CASSSGVGTVEAFF.

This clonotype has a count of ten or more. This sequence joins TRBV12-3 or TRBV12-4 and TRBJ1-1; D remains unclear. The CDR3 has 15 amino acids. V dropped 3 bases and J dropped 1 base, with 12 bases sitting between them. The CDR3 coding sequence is TGTGCCAGCAGTTTTTTCGTGGGGAGGAACACTGAAGCTTTCTTT. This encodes CASSFFVGRNTEAFF.

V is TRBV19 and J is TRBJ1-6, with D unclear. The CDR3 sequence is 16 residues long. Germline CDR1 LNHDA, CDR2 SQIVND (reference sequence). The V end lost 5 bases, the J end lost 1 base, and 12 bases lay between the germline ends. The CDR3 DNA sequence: TGTGCCAGTAGTCACACGGGGTTGTCCTATAATTCACCCCTCCACTTT. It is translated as CASSHTGLSYNSPLHF.

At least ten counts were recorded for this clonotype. In DNA, the CDR3 is TGTGCCAGCAGTTTGCGGGCCTATAGCAATCAGCCCCAGCATTTT. Its translation is CASSLRAYSNQPQHF. This rearrangement joins TRBV6-5 to TRBJ1-5; no reliable D call. Germline assignment: CDR1 MNHEY and CDR2 SVGAGI. CDR3 length: 15 residues. Deletions cut 4 bases from V and 0 bases from J, with 10 bases between.

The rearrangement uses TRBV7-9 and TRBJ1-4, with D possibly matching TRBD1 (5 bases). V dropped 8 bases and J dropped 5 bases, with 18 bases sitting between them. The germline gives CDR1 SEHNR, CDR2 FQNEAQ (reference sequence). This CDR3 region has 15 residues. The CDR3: CASGGIGRCNEKLFF. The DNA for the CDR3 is TGTGCCAGCGGGGGGATCGGCCGATGCAATGAAAAACTGTTTTTT.